Listed below are T cell receptor beta chains from one sample, sequenced in a study of CD8 T cells in ankylosing spondylitis. TCRdb redid the calling of the 5' RACE reads with MiXCR, one entry per CDR3 protein. The sample carries roughly 280,000 distinct CDR3 sequences, around 20% recorded once. The sequenced sample consisted of blood, either unsorted or a sorted T cell fraction (not recorded which). These receptors were collected from a male donor with ankylosing spondylitis or in good health (not recorded which). Each CDR3 is given with its conserved first and last residue. Each record gives: V gene, D gene, J gene, clone size, CDR3 DNA, CDR3 protein. A D gene is named only where the DNA matches it firmly. Clone sizes are given selectively: once, few, many, or a class where the clone is expanded.

v_call: TRBV9; d_call: NA; j_call: TRBJ2-3; clone_size: few; cdr3_nt: TGTGCCAGCAGCCAAGGGCCGCCTGCAGGGGATACGCAGTATTTT; cdr3_aa: CASSQGPPAGDTQYF
v_call: TRBV10-3; d_call: TRBD2; j_call: TRBJ2-2; clone_size: many; cdr3_nt: TGTGCCATCAGTGCAGAGGCGGGAGGCACCGGGGAGCTGTTTTTT; cdr3_aa: CAISAEAGGTGELFF
v_call: TRBV10-3; d_call: NA; j_call: TRBJ1-3; clone_size: NA; cdr3_nt: TGTGCCACTCGGACAGACTTCTCTGGAAACACCATATATTTT; cdr3_aa: CATRTDFSGNTIYF
v_call: TRBV5-5; d_call: NA; j_call: TRBJ2-6; clone_size: once; cdr3_nt: TGTGCCAGCAGCTTGGAGTGGGGGGCCAACGTCCTGACTTTC; cdr3_aa: CASSLEWGANVLTF
v_call: TRBV4-1; d_call: NA; j_call: TRBJ2-1; clone_size: few; cdr3_nt: TGCGCCAGCAGCCAACAGGGTCACCACAATGAGCAGTTCTTC; cdr3_aa: CASSQQGHHNEQFF
v_call: TRBV5-1; d_call: TRBD2; j_call: TRBJ2-3; clone_size: once; cdr3_nt: TGCGCCAGCGCGGATCCGACTAGCAGAGATACGCAGTATTTT; cdr3_aa: CASADPTSRDTQYF
v_call: TRBV29-1; d_call: NA; j_call: TRBJ2-5; clone_size: many; cdr3_nt: TGCAGCTCCTCAGGGGCAGTAGAGACCCAGTACTTC; cdr3_aa: CSSSGAVETQYF
v_call: TRBV21-1; d_call: NA; j_call: TRBJ2-5; clone_size: NA; cdr3_nt: TGTGCCAGCAGCAAAGCTGACCAACAAGAGACCCAGTACTTC; cdr3_aa: CASSKADQQETQYF
v_call: TRBV7-9; d_call: TRBD2; j_call: TRBJ2-2; clone_size: few; cdr3_nt: TGTGCCAGCAGCTCGCTAGCGGGAGGTTTCACCGGGGAGCTGTTTTTT; cdr3_aa: CASSSLAGGFTGELFF
v_call: TRBV29-1; d_call: NA; j_call: TRBJ2-3; clone_size: many; cdr3_nt: TGCAGCATGCGATTACAGGATACGCAGTATTTT; cdr3_aa: CSMRLQDTQYF
v_call: TRBV20-1; d_call: TRBD1; j_call: TRBJ2-1; clone_size: NA; cdr3_nt: TGCAGTGCCCCCGGGACAGCCCTCTACAATGAGCAGTTCTTC; cdr3_aa: CSAPGTALYNEQFF
v_call: TRBV15; d_call: NA; j_call: TRBJ2-1; clone_size: few; cdr3_nt: TGTGCCACCAGCAGAGATAGGGCCCGTAGCTCCTACAATGAGCAGTTCTTC; cdr3_aa: CATSRDRARSSYNEQFF
v_call: TRBV28; d_call: NA; j_call: TRBJ2-3; clone_size: few; cdr3_nt: TGTGCCAGTGGCTCGGACTCGTGGTATTTT; cdr3_aa: CASGSDSWYF
v_call: TRBV28; d_call: TRBD1; j_call: TRBJ2-3; clone_size: NA; cdr3_nt: TGTGCCAGCAGTTGGGAGACAGGGGCGCAGTATTTT; cdr3_aa: CASSWETGAQYF
v_call: TRBV28; d_call: NA; j_call: TRBJ2-5; clone_size: few; cdr3_nt: TGTGCCAGCAGTTCCCGGTCGACTAACCAAGAGACCCAGTACTTC; cdr3_aa: CASSSRSTNQETQYF
v_call: TRBV12-3/TRBV12-4; d_call: NA; j_call: TRBJ1-1; clone_size: NA; cdr3_nt: TGTGCCAGCAGTTTGGCTATCACAGGGACGGACACTGAAGCTTTCTTT; cdr3_aa: CASSLAITGTDTEAFF
v_call: TRBV11-2; d_call: TRBD2; j_call: TRBJ2-3; clone_size: NA; cdr3_nt: TGTGCCAGCCGGGGTGGGGGGGGAGGCACAGATACGCAGTATTTT; cdr3_aa: CASRGGGGGTDTQYF
v_call: TRBV3-1; d_call: TRBD2; j_call: TRBJ2-1; clone_size: NA; cdr3_nt: TGTGCCAGCAGCCGCAATCCGGGACTAGCGGGGGCCCCCAATGAGCAGTTCTTC; cdr3_aa: CASSRNPGLAGAPNEQFF
v_call: TRBV15; d_call: NA; j_call: TRBJ2-2; clone_size: NA; cdr3_nt: TGTGCCACCAGCGGGGGGCTCACCGGGGAGCTGTTTTTT; cdr3_aa: CATSGGLTGELFF
v_call: TRBV30; d_call: NA; j_call: TRBJ1-1; clone_size: NA; cdr3_nt: TGTGCCTGGACCTCTGGCTCAGGGGCAAACACTGAAGCTTTCTTT; cdr3_aa: CAWTSGSGANTEAFF
v_call: TRBV20-1; d_call: TRBD2; j_call: TRBJ2-2; clone_size: NA; cdr3_nt: TGCAGTGCTAGGAGTGCGGGAGTTTCCGGGGAGCTGTTTTTT; cdr3_aa: CSARSAGVSGELFF
v_call: TRBV19; d_call: NA; j_call: TRBJ2-1; clone_size: few; cdr3_nt: TGTGCCAGTAGTATAGAAGGGACCTCAAACAATGAGCAGTTCTTC; cdr3_aa: CASSIEGTSNNEQFF
v_call: TRBV20-1; d_call: TRBD2; j_call: TRBJ2-1; clone_size: NA; cdr3_nt: TGCAGTGCTAGAGATCGCCTAGCGGACAATGAGCAGTTCTTC; cdr3_aa: CSARDRLADNEQFF
v_call: TRBV20-1; d_call: NA; j_call: TRBJ2-2; clone_size: NA; cdr3_nt: TGCAGTGCTAGAGATCGCGGGGAGCTGTTTTTT; cdr3_aa: CSARDRGELFF
v_call: TRBV6-1; d_call: NA; j_call: TRBJ2-5; clone_size: many; cdr3_nt: TGTGCCAGCGCGAACAGGGATGTAAAGACCCAGTACTTC; cdr3_aa: CASANRDVKTQYF
v_call: TRBV20-1; d_call: TRBD1; j_call: TRBJ2-5; clone_size: many; cdr3_nt: TGCAGTGCTAGAGGACGGGGACAGGCCTGGGAGACCCAGTACTTC; cdr3_aa: CSARGRGQAWETQYF
v_call: TRBV6-2/TRBV6-3; d_call: NA; j_call: TRBJ2-4; clone_size: NA; cdr3_nt: TGTGCCAGTTCGACGGGGCAGGGAAACATTCAGTACTTC; cdr3_aa: CASSTGQGNIQYF
v_call: TRBV25-1; d_call: NA; j_call: TRBJ2-5; clone_size: NA; cdr3_nt: TGTGCCAGCAGTGAATTGTCTAGTAGTGTAGAGACCCAGTACTTC; cdr3_aa: CASSELSSSVETQYF
v_call: TRBV3-1; d_call: TRBD1; j_call: TRBJ1-1; clone_size: many; cdr3_nt: TGTGCCAGCAGCCAAGCCCAGGGGGCGGGCACTGAAGCTTTCTTT; cdr3_aa: CASSQAQGAGTEAFF
v_call: TRBV29-1; d_call: NA; j_call: TRBJ2-3; clone_size: many; cdr3_nt: TGCAGCGGAGGGGGAGGATCGGGCACAGATACGCAGTATTTT; cdr3_aa: CSGGGGSGTDTQYF
v_call: TRBV20-1; d_call: NA; j_call: TRBJ1-5; clone_size: NA; cdr3_nt: TGCAGTGCTAGAAGGCAGGGCGGAGGGCAGCCCCAGCATTTT; cdr3_aa: CSARRQGGGQPQHF
v_call: TRBV5-1; d_call: NA; j_call: TRBJ2-2; clone_size: NA; cdr3_nt: TGCGCCAGCAGCTTGATCGGGACGGGCGGGGAGCTGTTTTTT; cdr3_aa: CASSLIGTGGELFF
v_call: TRBV5-1; d_call: TRBD1; j_call: TRBJ1-2; clone_size: NA; cdr3_nt: TGCGCCAGCAGCCTGGGACAGAGAGGCGGCTACACCTTC; cdr3_aa: CASSLGQRGGYTF
v_call: TRBV15; d_call: TRBD2; j_call: TRBJ2-5; clone_size: few; cdr3_nt: TGTGCCACCACCGGGACTAACCAAGAGACCCAGTACTTC; cdr3_aa: CATTGTNQETQYF
v_call: TRBV9; d_call: TRBD1; j_call: TRBJ1-1; clone_size: many; cdr3_nt: TGTGCCAGCAGCGTCGGGAGCAGGGGGGTAACTGAAGCTTTCTTT; cdr3_aa: CASSVGSRGVTEAFF